The next 19 T cell receptor beta chains were all read from a single sample in a study of kidney transplant recipient with SARS-CoV-2 infection. Each CDR3 protein gets one entry after TCRdb re-called the reads with MiXCR. The sample holds some 220,000 distinct CDR3 sequences; 25% to 35% are singletons and the top ten take roughly 7%. The sample here was a blood sample, taken at baseline and on roughly day 110 from a kidney transplant recipient. All receptors derive from a male patient aged 30 to 39 who had COVID-19 and was a kidney transplant recipient. A share of the T cells may be of graft donor origin.

This clonotype was observed at least ten times. V gene TRBV28 combines with J gene TRBJ2-7; 8 bases fit TRBD2. The CDR3 spans 14 residues. The ends lost 8 bases at V and 6 bases at J; junction bases unmatched: 12. Germline-derived CDR1 and CDR2 are MDHEN and SYDVKM. CDR3 DNA sequence: TGTGCCAGCTCCACGGGTAGCGGGATTTTCGAGCAGTACTTC. This translates into CASSTGSGIFEQYF. The whole variable domain, filled in from reference TRBV28 and TRBJ2-7, reads DVKVTQSSRYLVKRTGEKVFLECVQDMDHENMFWYRQDPGLGLRLIYFSYDVKMKEKGDIPEGYSVSREKKERFSLILESASTNQTSMYLCASSTGSGIFEQYFGPGTRLTVT.

The table lists this clonotype with many counts. V usage is TRBV5-8 and J usage is TRBJ1-2; D uncertain. This CDR3 contains 16 residues. The germline V and J ends were trimmed by 7 bases and 4 bases, with 23 bases remaining between them. CDR1 is SGHTS and CDR2 is YDEGEE in the germline V gene. The DNA for the CDR3 is TGTGCCAGCGAGAAGTGTCATCCACGAAAGACCTATGGCTACACCTTC. Translated, it gives CASEKCHPRKTYGYTF.

The table lists this clonotype with many counts. The CDR3 DNA follows: TGTGCCACCAGTGATTTAACAGGGGTTACTAACTATGGCTACACCTTC. This translates into CATSDLTGVTNYGYTF. The rearrangement uses TRBV24-1 and TRBJ1-2, with 7 bases identical to TRBD1. V lost 1 base and J lost 0; bases outside the gene matches: 4. CDR1 and CDR2 from the germline V gene are KGHDR and SFDVKD. This CDR3 region has 16 residues.

As regards this clonotype: Possible read error: a much larger clone is one base away. This chain joins TRBV12-3 or TRBV12-4 and TRBJ2-1; TRBD2 aligns across 8 bases. The trim removed 5 bases at V and 0 bases at J, leaving 6 bases unmatched. The CDR3 spans 16 residues. The CDR3 sequence: CASSPGGTYSYNEQFF. The CDR3 region has the DNA TGTGCCAGCAGTCCGGGGGGGACCTACTCCTACAATGAGCAGTTCTTC.

As regards this clonotype: A read error may explain this, as a much larger clone is one base away. The V and J genes are TRBV2 and TRBJ1-3; D is unclear. The CDR3 is 12 amino acids. The germline gives CDR1 SNHLY, CDR2 FYNNEI. V was trimmed by 8 bases and J by 1 base, leaving 6 bases between them. CDR3 amino acids: CASGSSGNTIYF. The DNA of the CDR3 is TGTGCCAGCGGGTCGTCTGGAAACACCATATATTTT.

Of note for this clonotype: A much larger clone lies a single base off, so this may be a read error. The V call is TRBV28, the J call TRBJ1-2, with D hard to call. Germline V lookup: CDR1 MDHEN, CDR2 SYDVKM. Trimming removed 7 bases from V and 4 bases from J, with 10 bases in between. The CDR3 is 12 residues long. The CDR3 here is CASTQSFYGYTF. CDR3 DNA sequence: TGTGCCAGCACCCAAAGTTTCTATGGCTACACCTTC.

Many counts were recorded for this clonotype. The chain employs TRBV12-3 or TRBV12-4 and TRBJ1-2; D remains unclear. The CDR3 covers 17 residues. Trimming shortened V by 5 bases and J by 4 bases, and 23 bases separated the two germline ends. In DNA form, the CDR3 reads TGTGCCAGCAGTAGCACGTCCAGCTTCCGAAAGACCTATGGCTACACCTTC. Translation: CASSSTSSFRKTYGYTF.

About this clonotype: Possible read error: a much larger clone is one base away. V usage is TRBV11-3 and J usage is TRBJ2-2; possible D gene TRBD1, 6 bases. Germline CDR1 SGHNT, CDR2 YENEEA. This CDR3 contains 16 residues. CDR3 residues: CAGSFNRESWTGELFF. As DNA, the CDR3 is TGTGCCGGCAGCTTCAACAGGGAAAGTTGGACCGGGGAGCTGTTTTTT.

This clonotype showed up just a few times. This chain uses TRBV5-4 with TRBJ1-2; D is unclear. V dropped 7 bases and J dropped 4 bases, with 23 bases sitting between them. This CDR3 comprises 16 residues. Germline assignment: CDR1 SGHNT and CDR2 YYREEE (reference sequence). CDR3 protein: CASSRSVPGKTYGYTF. CDR3 coding DNA: TGTGCCAGCTCTCGGAGCGTACCAGGAAAGACCTATGGCTACACCTTC.

This clonotype was recorded at least ten times. The rearrangement uses TRBV6-5 and TRBJ1-2; D gene ambiguous. The V end was cut by 3 bases, the J end by 4 bases, with 21 bases between. Germline CDR1 reads MNHEY; CDR2 reads SVGAGI. The CDR3 is 17 amino acids. The DNA of the CDR3 is TGTGCCAGCAGTTATAGCTCCTCTATGCGAAAGACCTATGGCTACACCTTC. Its protein is CASSYSSSMRKTYGYTF.

As regards this clonotype: This may arise from a read error, as a much more abundant clone is one base away. The CDR3 DNA follows: TGTACCACCAGTGATACTCCGGGACAGGGATTGAATACGCAGTATTTT. Protein sequence: CTTSDTPGQGLNTQYF. V and J are TRBV24-1 and TRBJ2-3; TRBD1 aligns across 9 bases. This CDR3 spans 16 amino acids. Germline CDR1 KGHDR, CDR2 SFDVKD.

On this clonotype: A much bigger clone sits one base away, suggesting this may be a read error. The CDR3 region has the DNA TGTGCCAGCAGCCAAGTTCGGGAGGAGCAGTACTTC. Residues: CASSQVREEQYF. The gene calls are TRBV3-1 and TRBJ2-7, with a tentative D call TRBD2 (6 bases). With 1 base removed from V and 7 bases from J, the gap between germline ends came to 8 bases. This CDR3 comprises 12 residues. Germline loops: CDR1 LGHDT, CDR2 YNNKEL (reference sequence).

This clonotype was observed once. A much more abundant neighbour one base away suggests this may be a read error. The V and J genes are TRBV5-3 and TRBJ1-2; D uncertain. TRBV5-3 is an ORF; its function is uncertain. Trimming shortened V by 7 bases and J by 4 bases, and 23 bases separated the two germline ends. The CDR3 sequence is 16 residues long. The DNA of the CDR3 is TGTGCCAGAGGAGAAATAGTGGTGAGAAAGACCTATGGCTACACCTTC. It codes for CARGEIVVRKTYGYTF.

This clonotype was recorded many times. This chain connects TRBV21-1 to TRBJ2-3. TRBV21-1 is given as a pseudogene. The CDR3 is made up of 17 amino acids. CDR3 amino acids: CASRRVIATVMQDTQYF. The CDR3 DNA reads as TGTGCCAGCAGGAGAGTAATAGCTACAGTCATGCAAGATACGCAGTATTTT.

A word on this clonotype: Because the CDR3 is missing its conserved closing phenylalanine or tryptophan, this is likely a read error. The chain combines TRBV15 with TRBJ1-1, with no clear D. V lost 0 bases, J lost 5 bases, and 16 bases lay in between. CDR1 is LNHNV, CDR2 YYDKDF, per germline (reference sequence). This CDR3 is built from 16 residues. The CDR3 region is CATSRDSEGVETEAFI. The CDR3, as DNA: TGTGCCACCAGCAGAGATTCGGAGGGAGTAGAGACTGAAGCTTTCATT.

This clonotype has a count of ten or more. The chain combines TRBV9 with TRBJ1-5, with TRBD1 as a possible D gene (6 bases). The CDR3 length is 14 residues. The germline V and J ends were trimmed by 0 bases and 7 bases, with 11 bases remaining between them. Germline V gene sequence: CDR1 SGDLS, CDR2 YYNGEE. The CDR3 DNA is TGTGCCAGCAGCGTAGGACAGGTAGGGCAGCCCCAGCATTTT. Its translation: CASSVGQVGQPQHF.

Details on this clonotype: A much larger clone lies one base from this, so it may be a read error. V usage is TRBV6-4 and J usage is TRBJ2-2, with D perhaps TRBD2 (6 bases). The CDR3 runs to 14 residues. CDR1 is MRHNA, CDR2 SNTAGT, per germline. This chain's CDR3 is CTSSVGTYTGELFF. The CDR3 nucleotides read TGTACCAGCAGTGTTGGGACTTACACCGGGGAGCTGTTTTTT.

This clonotype was picked up one time. A junction end diverges from the germline sequence, so it may reflect a read error. The chain joins TRBV6-5 to TRBJ1-2; 9 bases align to TRBD1. This CDR3 has 15 residues. Germline V gives CDR1 MNHEY, CDR2 SVGAGI. CDR3 sequence: CASTRAGGQGRGHTF. The DNA for the CDR3 is TGTGCCAGCACGAGAGCCGGGGGACAGGGTCGTGGCCACACCTTC.

This clonotype was detected many times. J is TRBJ2-3 and V is TRBV21-1. TRBV21-1 is a documented pseudogene. The CDR3 consists of 17 residues. The CDR3 region is CASRVALATVMQDTQYF. CDR3 DNA: TGTGCCAGCAGGGTTGCCTTAGCTACAGTCATGCAAGATACGCAGTATTTT.